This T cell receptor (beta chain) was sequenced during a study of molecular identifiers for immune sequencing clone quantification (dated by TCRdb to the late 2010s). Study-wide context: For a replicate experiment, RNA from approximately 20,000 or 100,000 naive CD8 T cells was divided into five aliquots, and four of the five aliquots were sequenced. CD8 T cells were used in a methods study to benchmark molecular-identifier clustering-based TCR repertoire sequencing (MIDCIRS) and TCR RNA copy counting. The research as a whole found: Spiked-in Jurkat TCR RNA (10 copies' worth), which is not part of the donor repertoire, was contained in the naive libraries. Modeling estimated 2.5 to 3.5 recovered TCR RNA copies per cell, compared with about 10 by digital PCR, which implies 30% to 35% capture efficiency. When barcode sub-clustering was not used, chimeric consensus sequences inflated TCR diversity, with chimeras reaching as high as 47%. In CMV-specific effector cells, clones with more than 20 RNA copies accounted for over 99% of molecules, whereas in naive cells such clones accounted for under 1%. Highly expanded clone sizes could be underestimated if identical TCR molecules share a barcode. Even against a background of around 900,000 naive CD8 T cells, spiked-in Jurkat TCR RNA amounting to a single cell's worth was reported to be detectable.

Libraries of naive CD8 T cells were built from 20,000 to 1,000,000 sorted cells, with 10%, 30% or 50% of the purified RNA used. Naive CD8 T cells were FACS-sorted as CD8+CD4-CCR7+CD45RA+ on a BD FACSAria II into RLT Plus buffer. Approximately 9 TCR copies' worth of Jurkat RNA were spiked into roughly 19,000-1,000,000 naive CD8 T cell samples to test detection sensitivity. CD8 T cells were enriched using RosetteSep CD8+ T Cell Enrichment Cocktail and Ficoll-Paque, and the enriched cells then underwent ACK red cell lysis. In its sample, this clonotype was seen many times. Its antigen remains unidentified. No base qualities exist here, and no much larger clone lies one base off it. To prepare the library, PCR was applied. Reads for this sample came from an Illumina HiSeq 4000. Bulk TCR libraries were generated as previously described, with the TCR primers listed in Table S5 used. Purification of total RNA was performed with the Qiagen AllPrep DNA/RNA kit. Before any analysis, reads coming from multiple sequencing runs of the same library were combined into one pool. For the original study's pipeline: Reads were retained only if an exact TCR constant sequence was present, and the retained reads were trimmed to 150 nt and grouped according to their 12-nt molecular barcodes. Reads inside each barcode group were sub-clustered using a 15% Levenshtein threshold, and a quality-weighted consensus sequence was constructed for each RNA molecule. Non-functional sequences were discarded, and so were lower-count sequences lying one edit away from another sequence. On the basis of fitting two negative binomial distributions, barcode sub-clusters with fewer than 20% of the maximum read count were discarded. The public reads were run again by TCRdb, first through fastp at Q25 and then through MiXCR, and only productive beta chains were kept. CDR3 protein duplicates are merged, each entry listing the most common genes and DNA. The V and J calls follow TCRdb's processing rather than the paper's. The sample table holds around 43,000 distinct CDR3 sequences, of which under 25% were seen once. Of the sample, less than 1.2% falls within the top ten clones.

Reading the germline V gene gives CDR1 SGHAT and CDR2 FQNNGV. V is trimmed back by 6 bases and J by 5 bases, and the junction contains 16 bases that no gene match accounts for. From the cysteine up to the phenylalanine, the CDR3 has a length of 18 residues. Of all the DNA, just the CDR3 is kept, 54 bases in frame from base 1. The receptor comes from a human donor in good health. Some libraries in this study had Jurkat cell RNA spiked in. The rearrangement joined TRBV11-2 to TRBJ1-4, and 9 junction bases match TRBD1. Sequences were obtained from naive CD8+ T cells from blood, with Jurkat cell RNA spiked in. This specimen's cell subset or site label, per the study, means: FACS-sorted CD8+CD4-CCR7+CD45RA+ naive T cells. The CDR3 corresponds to CASRSGQGVMEWNEKLFF. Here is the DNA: TGTGCCAGCAGATCGGGACAGGGCGTTATGGAATGGAATGAAAAACTGTTTTTT.